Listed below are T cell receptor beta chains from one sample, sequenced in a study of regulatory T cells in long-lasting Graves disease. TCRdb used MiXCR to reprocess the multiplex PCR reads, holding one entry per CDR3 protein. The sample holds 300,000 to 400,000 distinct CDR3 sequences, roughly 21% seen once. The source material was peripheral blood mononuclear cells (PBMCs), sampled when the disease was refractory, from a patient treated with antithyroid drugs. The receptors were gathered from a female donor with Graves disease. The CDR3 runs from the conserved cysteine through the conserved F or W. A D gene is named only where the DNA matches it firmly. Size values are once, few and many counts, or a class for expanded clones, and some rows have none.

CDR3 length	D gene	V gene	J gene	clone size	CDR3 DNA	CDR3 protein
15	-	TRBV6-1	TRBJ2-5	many	TGTGCCAGCAGCCCTCTCGGGGAGTACCAAGAGACCCAGTACTTC	CASSPLGEYQETQYF
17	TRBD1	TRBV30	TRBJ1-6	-	TGTGCCTGGAGTGTATCGACGATCGGACAGGGATTAACACCCCTCCACTTT	CAWSVSTIGQGLTPLHF
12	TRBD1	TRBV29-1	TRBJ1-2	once	TGCAGCGTGGGGGACAGGCTCTATGGCTACACCTTC	CSVGDRLYGYTF
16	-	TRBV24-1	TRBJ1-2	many	TGTGCCACCAGTGACCCGGGACACGAAGCTAACTATGGCTACACCTTC	CATSDPGHEANYGYTF
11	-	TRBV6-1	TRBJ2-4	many	TGTGCCAGCAAGAAGGGTGACATTCAGTACTTC	CASKKGDIQYF
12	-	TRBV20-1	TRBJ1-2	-	TGCAGTGCTCCAACTAGGGGGGGTGGCTACACCTTC	CSAPTRGGGYTF
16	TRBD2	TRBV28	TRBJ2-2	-	TGTGCCAGCAGTAATAGCGGGAGAGAAAACACCGGGGAGCTGTTTTTT	CASSNSGRENTGELFF
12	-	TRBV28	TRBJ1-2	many	TGTGCCAACCGGGACCAAGACTATGGCTACACCTTC	CANRDQDYGYTF
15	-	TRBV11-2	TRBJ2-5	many	TGTGCCAGCAGCTCTCTGACAGGAAAACAAGAGACCCAGTACTTC	CASSSLTGKQETQYF
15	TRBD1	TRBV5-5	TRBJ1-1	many	TGTGCCAGCAGTATGGACAGGGGTCGAGGCACTGAAGCTTTCTTT	CASSMDRGRGTEAFF
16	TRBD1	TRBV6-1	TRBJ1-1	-	TGTGCCAGCAGTCATGCCACAGGGGCCATGAACACTGAAGCTTTCTTT	CASSHATGAMNTEAFF
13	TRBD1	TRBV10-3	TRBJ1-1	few	TGTGCCAGCGGACAGGGGGCTGGAACTGAAGCTTTCTTT	CASGQGAGTEAFF
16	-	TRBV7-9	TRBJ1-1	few	TGTGCCAGCAGCTTACTGACGCGGAGCGTGAACACTGAAGCTTTCTTT	CASSLLTRSVNTEAFF
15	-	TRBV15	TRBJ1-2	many	TGTGCCACCAGCAGAGATCCGATACCGGGCTATGGCTACACCTTC	CATSRDPIPGYGYTF
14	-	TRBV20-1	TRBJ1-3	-	TGCAGTGCCCGAAGGGCGGACTCTGGAAACACCATATATTTT	CSARRADSGNTIYF
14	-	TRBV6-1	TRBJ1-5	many	TGTGCCAGCAGTGAAACAGGTAGGAGCCAGCCCCAGCATTTT	CASSETGRSQPQHF
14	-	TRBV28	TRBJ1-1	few	TGTGCCAGCAGTCGGAACCCGGGTTTTCTTACAGCTTTCTTT	CASSRNPGFLTAFF
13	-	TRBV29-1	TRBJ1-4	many	TGCAGCGTGAACAGGGTTTTGGGTGAAAAACTGTTTTTT	CSVNRVLGEKLFF
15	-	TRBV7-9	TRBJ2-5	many	TGTGCCAGCAGCTACGATTTCAGGGGTCAAGAGACCCAGTACTTC	CASSYDFRGQETQYF
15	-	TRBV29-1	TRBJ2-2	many	TGCAGCGTTGGGGCCCTAGGGCATAACACCGGGGAGCTGTTTTTT	CSVGALGHNTGELFF
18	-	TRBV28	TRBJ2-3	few	TGTGCCAGCAGTCCTCTCTTCGAGGGGGGGGTTTCGACAGATACGCAGTATTTT	CASSPLFEGGVSTDTQYF
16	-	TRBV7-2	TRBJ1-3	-	TGTGCCAGCAGCTTAGGGGGGGGCGCCTCTGGAAACACCATATATTTT	CASSLGGGASGNTIYF
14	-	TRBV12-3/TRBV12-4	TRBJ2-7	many	TGTGCCAGCAGTTGGGTTTGGGGATCCTACGAGCAGTACTTC	CASSWVWGSYEQYF
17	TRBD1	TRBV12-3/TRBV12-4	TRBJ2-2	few	TGTGCCAGCAGTTCATGGGGACAGGAGGTTATCACCGGGGAGCTGTTTTTT	CASSSWGQEVITGELFF
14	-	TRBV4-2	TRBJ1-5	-	TGTGCCAGCAGCCAAGGAAGGAACAATCAGCCCCAGCATTTT	CASSQGRNNQPQHF
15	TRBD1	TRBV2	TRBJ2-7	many	TGTGCCAGCAGTTTACTGGCAGGGGGTTCCTACGAGCAGTACTTC	CASSLLAGGSYEQYF
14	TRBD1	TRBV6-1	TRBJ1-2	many	TGTGCCAGCAGGTTGACAGGGAATGACTATGGCTACACCTTC	CASRLTGNDYGYTF
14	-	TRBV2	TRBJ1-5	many	TGTGCCAGCAGTGAAGGAAGTTTCAATCAGCCCCAGCATTTT	CASSEGSFNQPQHF
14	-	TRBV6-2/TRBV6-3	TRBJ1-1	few	TGTGCCAGCAGTTCCGCCCTGACAGACGCTGAAGCTTTCTTT	CASSSALTDAEAFF
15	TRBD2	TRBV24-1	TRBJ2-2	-	TGTGCCACAGGACTAGCGGGAGGAAACACCGGGGAGCTGTTTTTT	CATGLAGGNTGELFF
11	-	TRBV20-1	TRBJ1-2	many	TGCAGTGCTGGGGCCGGGAGTGGCTACACCTTC	CSAGAGSGYTF
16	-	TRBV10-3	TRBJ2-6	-	TGTGCCACTACAAGGGGGTCAGAGACTGGGGCCAACGTCCTGACTTTC	CATTRGSETGANVLTF
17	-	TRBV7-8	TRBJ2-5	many	TGTGCCAGCAGCTTACAAAATCCGGTATCTTGGAGTGAGACCCAGTACTTC	CASSLQNPVSWSETQYF
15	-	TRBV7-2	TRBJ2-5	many	TGTGCCAGCAGCTTATTCGCCAGGTACCAAGAGACCCAGTACTTC	CASSLFARYQETQYF
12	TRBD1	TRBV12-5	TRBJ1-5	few	TGTGCTAGTGGTTCGACAGGGAAACCCCAGCATTTT	CASGSTGKPQHF
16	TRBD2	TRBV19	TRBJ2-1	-	TGTGCCAGTAGTATTGCGGGACTAGCGGAAGCTAATGAGCAGTTCTTC	CASSIAGLAEANEQFF
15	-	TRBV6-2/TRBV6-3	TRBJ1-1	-	TGTGCCAGCACCCAAGGGGGGGCGGCGAAGAAGGAAGCTTTCTTT	CASTQGGAAKKEAFF
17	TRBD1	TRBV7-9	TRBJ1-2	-	TGTGCCAGCAGCCCTCTATTCTGGGGGGGACAGGGCTATGGCTACACCTTC	CASSPLFWGGQGYGYTF
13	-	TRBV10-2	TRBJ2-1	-	TGCGCCAGCCCCGTCCCGTACTCCTACGAGCAGTTCTTC	CASPVPYSYEQFF
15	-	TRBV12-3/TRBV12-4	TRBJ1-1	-	TGTGCCAGCAGTTTAGGAGGGGGGGGAGACACTGAAGCTTTCTTT	CASSLGGGGDTEAFF
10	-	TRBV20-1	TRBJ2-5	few	TGCAGTGCTAGAAAGGAGACCCAGTACTTC	CSARKETQYF
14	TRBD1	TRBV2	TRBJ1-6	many	TGTGCCAGCAACAGGGACAGGGTAAATTCACCCCTCCACTTT	CASNRDRVNSPLHF
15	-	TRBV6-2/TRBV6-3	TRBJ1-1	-	TGTGCCAGCAGTTACTCGATCAGGGCGAACACTGAAGCTTTCTTT	CASSYSIRANTEAFF
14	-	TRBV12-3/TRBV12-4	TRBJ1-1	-	TGTGCCAGCAGTTCCAATGGGGGGAGCACTGAAGCTTTCTTT	CASSSNGGSTEAFF
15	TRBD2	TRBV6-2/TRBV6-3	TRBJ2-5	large	TGTGCCAGCAGTTACAGCGGGGGGGGGGGGGAGACCCAGTACTTC	CASSYSGGGGETQYF
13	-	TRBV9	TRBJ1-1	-	TGTGCCAGCAGCGTAGATCGCGACACTGAAGCTTTCTTT	CASSVDRDTEAFF
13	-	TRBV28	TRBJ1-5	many	TGTGCCAGCAGCCTGAAAGACTATCAGCCCCAGCATTTT	CASSLKDYQPQHF
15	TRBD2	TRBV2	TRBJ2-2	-	TGTGCCAGCGACAGGGCGGGAGGGAGCGACGGGGGGCTGTTTTTT	CASDRAGGSDGGLFF